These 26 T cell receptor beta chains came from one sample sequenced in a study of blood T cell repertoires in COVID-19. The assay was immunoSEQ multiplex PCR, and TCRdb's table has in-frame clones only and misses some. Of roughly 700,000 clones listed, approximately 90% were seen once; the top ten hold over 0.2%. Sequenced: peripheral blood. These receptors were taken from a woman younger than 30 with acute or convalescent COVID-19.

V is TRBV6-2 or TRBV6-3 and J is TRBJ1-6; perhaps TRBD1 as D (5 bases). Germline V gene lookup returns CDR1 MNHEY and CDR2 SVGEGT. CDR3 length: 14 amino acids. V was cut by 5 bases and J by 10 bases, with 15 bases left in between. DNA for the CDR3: TGTGCCAGCAGTCCGGGGACTGAAACATCACCCCTCCACTTT. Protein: CASSPGTETSPLHF.

The CDR3 spells CASSFSGQGAVQPQHF. The CDR3 DNA reads TGTGCCAGCAGTTTCAGCGGACAGGGGGCGGTTCAGCCCCAGCATTTT. The genes are TRBV28 and TRBJ1-5; 11 positions match TRBD1. The CDR3 is 16 residues long. CDR1 and CDR2 (germline): MDHEN, SYDVKM. J gave up 6 bases and V 3 bases, and 7 bases lay outside the gene matches. Using reference TRBV28 and TRBJ1-5 for the parts outside the CDR3, the full variable domain is DVKVTQSSRYLVKRTGEKVFLECVQDMDHENMFWYRQDPGLGLRLIYFSYDVKMKEKGDIPEGYSVSREKKERFSLILESASTNQTSMYLCASSFSGQGAVQPQHFGDGTRLSIL.

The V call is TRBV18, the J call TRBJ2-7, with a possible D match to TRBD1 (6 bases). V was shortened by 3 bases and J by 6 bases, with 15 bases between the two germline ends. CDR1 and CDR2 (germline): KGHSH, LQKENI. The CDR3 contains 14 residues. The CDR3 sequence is CASSPTGYFAEQYF. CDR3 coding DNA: TGTGCCAGCTCACCCACAGGGTATTTTGCCGAGCAGTACTTC.

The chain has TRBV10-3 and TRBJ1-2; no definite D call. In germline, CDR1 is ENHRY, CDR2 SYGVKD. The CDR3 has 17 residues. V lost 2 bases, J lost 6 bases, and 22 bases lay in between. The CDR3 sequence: CAISEGRMRSERNGYTF. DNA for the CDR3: TGTGCCATCAGTGAGGGTAGGATGAGGTCAGAGCGGAATGGCTACACCTTC.

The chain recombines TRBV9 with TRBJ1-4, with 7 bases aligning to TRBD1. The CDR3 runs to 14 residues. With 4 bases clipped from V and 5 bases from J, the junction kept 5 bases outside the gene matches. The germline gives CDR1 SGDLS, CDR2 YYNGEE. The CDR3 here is CASSQGVLNEKLFF. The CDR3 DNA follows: TGTGCCAGCAGCCAGGGGGTACTAAATGAAAAACTGTTTTTT.

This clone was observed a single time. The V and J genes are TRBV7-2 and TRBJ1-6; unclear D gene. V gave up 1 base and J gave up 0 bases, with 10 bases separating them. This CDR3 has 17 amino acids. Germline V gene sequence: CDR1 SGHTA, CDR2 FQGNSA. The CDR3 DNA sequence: TGTGCCAGCAGCTTAGATAGTGGTAGCTCCTATAATTCACCCCTCCACTTT. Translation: CASSLDSGSSYNSPLHF.

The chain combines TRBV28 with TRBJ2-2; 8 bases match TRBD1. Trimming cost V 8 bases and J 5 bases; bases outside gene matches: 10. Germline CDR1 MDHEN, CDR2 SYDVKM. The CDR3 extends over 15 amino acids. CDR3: CASRRQGAWTGELFF. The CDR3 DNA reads TGTGCCAGCCGTAGGCAGGGGGCTTGGACCGGGGAGCTGTTTTTT.

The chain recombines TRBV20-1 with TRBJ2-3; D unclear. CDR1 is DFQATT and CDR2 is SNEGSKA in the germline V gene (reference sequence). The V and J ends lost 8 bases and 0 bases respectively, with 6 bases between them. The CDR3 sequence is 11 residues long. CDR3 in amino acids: CSFHSTDTQYF. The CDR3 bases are TGCAGTTTCCATAGCACAGATACGCAGTATTTT.

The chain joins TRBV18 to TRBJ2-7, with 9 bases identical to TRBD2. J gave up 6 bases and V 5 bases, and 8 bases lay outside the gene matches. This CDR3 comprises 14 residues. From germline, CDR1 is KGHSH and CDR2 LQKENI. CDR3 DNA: TGTGCCAGCTCAACGACTAGCGGTGGGGGCGAGCAGTACTTC. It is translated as CASSTTSGGGEQYF.

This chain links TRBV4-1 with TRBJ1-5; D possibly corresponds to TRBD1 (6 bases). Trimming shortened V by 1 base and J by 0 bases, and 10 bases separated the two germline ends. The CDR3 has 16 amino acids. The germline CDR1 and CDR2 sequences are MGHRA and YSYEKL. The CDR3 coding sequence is TGCGCCAGCAGCCAAGGGCAGGGGATTAGCAATCAGCCCCAGCATTTT. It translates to CASSQGQGISNQPQHF.

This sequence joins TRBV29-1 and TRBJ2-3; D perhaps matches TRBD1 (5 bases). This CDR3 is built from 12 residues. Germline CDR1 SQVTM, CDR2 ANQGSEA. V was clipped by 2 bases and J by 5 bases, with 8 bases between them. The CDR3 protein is CSVEQGRDTQYF. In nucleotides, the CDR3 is TGCAGCGTTGAACAGGGTAGAGATACGCAGTATTTT.

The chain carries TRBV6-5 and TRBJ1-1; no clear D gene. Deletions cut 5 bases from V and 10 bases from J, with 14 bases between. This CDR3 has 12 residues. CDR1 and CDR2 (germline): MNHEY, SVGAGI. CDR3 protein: CASSLQTLGAFF. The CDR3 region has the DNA TGTGCCAGCAGTCTACAGACCTTGGGAGCTTTCTTT.

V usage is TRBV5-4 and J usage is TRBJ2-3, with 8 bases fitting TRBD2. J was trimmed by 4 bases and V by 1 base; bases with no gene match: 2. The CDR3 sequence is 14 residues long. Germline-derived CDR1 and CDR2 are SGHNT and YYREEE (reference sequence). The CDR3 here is CASSLRAGADTQYF. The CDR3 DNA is TGTGCCAGCAGCTTGCGAGCGGGGGCAGATACGCAGTATTTT.

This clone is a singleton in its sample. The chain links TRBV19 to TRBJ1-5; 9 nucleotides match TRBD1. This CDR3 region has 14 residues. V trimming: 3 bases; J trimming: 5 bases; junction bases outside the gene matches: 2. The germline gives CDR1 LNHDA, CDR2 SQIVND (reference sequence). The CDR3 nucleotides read TGTGCCAGTAGTATCACAGGGGGCGATCAGCCCCAGCATTTT. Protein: CASSITGGDQPQHF.

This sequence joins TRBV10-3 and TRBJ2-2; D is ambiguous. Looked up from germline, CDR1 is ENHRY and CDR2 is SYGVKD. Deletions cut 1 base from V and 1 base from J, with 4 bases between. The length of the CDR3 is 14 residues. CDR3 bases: TGTGCCATCAGTGAGTACGGGAACACCGGGGAGCTGTTTTTT. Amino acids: CAISEYGNTGELFF.

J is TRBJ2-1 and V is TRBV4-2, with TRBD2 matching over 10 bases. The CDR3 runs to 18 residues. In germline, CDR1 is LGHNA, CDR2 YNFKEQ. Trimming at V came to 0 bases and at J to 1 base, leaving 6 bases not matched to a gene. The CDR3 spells CASSQDASGGGSYNEQFF. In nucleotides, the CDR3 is TGTGCCAGCAGCCAAGATGCTAGCGGGGGTGGGTCCTACAATGAGCAGTTCTTC.

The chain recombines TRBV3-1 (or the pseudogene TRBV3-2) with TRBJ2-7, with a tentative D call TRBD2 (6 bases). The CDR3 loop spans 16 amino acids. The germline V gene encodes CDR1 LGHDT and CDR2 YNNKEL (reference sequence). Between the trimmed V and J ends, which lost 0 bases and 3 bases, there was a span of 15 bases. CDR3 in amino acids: CASSQEVWRGNYEQYF. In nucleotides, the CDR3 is TGTGCCAGCAGCCAAGAGGTCTGGCGGGGAAACTACGAGCAGTACTTC.

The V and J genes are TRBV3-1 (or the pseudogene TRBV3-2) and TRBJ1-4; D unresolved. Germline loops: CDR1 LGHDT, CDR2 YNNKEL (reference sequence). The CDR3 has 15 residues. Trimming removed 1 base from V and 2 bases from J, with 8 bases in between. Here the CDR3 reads CASSQGGGTNEKLFF. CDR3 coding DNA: TGTGCCAGCAGCCAAGGAGGAGGGACTAATGAAAAACTGTTTTTT.

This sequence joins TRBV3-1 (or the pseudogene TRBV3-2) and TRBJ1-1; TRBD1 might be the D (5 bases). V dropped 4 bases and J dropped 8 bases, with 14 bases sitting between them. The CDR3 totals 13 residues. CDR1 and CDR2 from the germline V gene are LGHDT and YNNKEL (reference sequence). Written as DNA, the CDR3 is TGTGCCAGCAGCCTCACAGGCCCTTGGGAAGCTTTCTTT. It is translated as CASSLTGPWEAFF.

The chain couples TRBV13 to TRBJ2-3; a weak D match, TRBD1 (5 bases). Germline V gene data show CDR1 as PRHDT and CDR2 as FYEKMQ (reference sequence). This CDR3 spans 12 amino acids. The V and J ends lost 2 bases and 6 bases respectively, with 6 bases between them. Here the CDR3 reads CASSLPGDTQYF. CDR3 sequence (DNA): TGTGCCAGCAGCTTACCAGGGGATACGCAGTATTTT. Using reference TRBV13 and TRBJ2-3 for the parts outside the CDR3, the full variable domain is AAGVIQSPRHLIKEKRETATLKCYPIPRHDTVYWYQQGPGQDPQFLISFYEKMQSDKGSIPDRFSAQQFSDYHSELNMSSLELGDSALYFCASSLPGDTQYFGPGTRLTVL.

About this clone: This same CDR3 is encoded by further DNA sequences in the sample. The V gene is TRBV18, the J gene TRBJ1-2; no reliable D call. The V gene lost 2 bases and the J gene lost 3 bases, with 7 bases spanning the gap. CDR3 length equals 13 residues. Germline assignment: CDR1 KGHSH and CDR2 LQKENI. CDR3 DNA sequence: TGTGCCAGCTCACCAGACACCTACTATGGCTACACCTTC. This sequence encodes CASSPDTYYGYTF.

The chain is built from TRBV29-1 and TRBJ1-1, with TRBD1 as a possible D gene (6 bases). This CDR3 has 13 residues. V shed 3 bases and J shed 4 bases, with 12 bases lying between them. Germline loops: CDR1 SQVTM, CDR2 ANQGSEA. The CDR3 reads CSVDPLGGTEAFF. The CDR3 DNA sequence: TGCAGCGTTGACCCCCTAGGGGGCACTGAAGCTTTCTTT.

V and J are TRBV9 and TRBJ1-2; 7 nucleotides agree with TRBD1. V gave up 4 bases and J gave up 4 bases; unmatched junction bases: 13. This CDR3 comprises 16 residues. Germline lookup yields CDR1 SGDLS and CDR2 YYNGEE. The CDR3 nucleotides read TGTGCCAGCAGCCGTAGCGGAAGGGGGCTTACCTATGGCTACACCTTC. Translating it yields CASSRSGRGLTYGYTF. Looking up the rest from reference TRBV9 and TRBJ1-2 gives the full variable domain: DSGVTQTPKHLITATGQRVTLRCSPRSGDLSVYWYQQSLDQGLQFLIQYYNGEERAKGNILERFSAQQFPDLHSELNLSSLELGDSALYFCASSRSGRGLTYGYTFGSGTRLTVV.

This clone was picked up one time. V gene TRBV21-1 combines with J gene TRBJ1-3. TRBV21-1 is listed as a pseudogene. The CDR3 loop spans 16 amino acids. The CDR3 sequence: CASSEGGRDPGNTIYF. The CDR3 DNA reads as TGTGCCAGCAGCGAAGGGGGGAGGGACCCTGGAAACACCATATATTTT.

CDR3 nucleotides: TGTGCCAGCAGCCTGCTTCAACACATGTACTTC. This encodes CASSLLQHMYF. The chain uses TRBV6-2 or TRBV6-3 and TRBJ2-7; D is unresolved. The length of the CDR3 is 11 residues. CDR1 is MNHEY and CDR2 is SVGEGT in the germline V gene. V gave up 6 bases and J gave up 12 bases, with 15 bases separating them.

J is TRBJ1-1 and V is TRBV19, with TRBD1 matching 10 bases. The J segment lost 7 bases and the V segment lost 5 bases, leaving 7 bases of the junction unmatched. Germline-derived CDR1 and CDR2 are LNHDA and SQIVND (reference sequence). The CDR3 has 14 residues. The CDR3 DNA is TGTGCCAGTAGTCCCGGGACAGGGGCCCTTGAAGCTTTCTTT. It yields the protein CASSPGTGALEAFF.